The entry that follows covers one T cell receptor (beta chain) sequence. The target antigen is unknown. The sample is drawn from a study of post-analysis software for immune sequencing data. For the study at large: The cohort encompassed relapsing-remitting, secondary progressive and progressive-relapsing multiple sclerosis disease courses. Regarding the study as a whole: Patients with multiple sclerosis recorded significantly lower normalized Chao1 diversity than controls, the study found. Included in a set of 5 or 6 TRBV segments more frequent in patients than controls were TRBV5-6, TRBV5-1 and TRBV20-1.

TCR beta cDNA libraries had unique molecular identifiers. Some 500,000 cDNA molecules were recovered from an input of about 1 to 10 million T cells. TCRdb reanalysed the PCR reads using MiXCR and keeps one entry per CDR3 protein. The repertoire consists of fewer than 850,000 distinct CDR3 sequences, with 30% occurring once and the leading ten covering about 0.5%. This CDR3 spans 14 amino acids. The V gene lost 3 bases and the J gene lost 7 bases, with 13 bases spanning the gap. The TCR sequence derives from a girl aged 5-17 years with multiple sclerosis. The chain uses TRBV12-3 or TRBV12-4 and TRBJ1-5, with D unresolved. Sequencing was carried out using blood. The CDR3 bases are TGTGCCAGCAGTTTTTCAGGAATCGGGCAGCCCCAGCATTTT. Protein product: CASSFSGIGQPQHF.